The 5 T cell receptor beta chains given below trace back to one sample, sequenced in a study of long-term antiretroviral therapy in people with HIV. They ran version v3.0 of the immunoSEQ assay at survey level. Profiling relied on immunoSEQ multiplex PCR, and the TCRdb table lists in-frame clones only, not all of them. The repertoire includes 25,000 to 35,000 clones, about 93% of them detected once, and about 6.4% sits in the top ten. Source: unsorted PBMCs, taken around 6.3 years after starting antiretroviral therapy. The receptors here all came from a woman in her 40s with HIV.

The J gene is TRBJ2-5, the V gene TRBV5-1; the D gene is possibly TRBD2 (5 bases). Trimming pared 3 bases from V and 2 bases from J, leaving 17 bases between. This CDR3 region has 16 residues. Germline CDR1 and CDR2: SGHRS and YFSETQ. The CDR3 DNA sequence: TGCGCCAGCAGCTCGGACCCGGGGAAACGTCAAGAGACCCAGTACTTC. This encodes CASSSDPGKRQETQYF.

The gene calls are TRBV30 and TRBJ2-3; D is tentatively TRBD1 or TRBD2 (5 bases each). Germline CDR1 and CDR2: GTSNPN and SVGIG (reference sequence). CDR3 length: 15 residues. The V gene lost 2 bases and the J gene lost 6 bases, with 18 bases spanning the gap. The CDR3 is CAWSRDSGQRDTQYF. The CDR3 nucleotides are TGTGCCTGGAGTCGAGACAGCGGTCAACGGGATACGCAGTATTTT.

This clone has a single count. The V call is TRBV18, the J call TRBJ1-4; D is ambiguous. The V and J ends lost 4 bases and 0 bases respectively, with 9 bases between them. From germline, CDR1 is KGHSH and CDR2 LQKENI. This CDR3 is 15 amino acids long. The CDR3 DNA is TGTGCCAGCTCACAAACGGGTGCAACTAATGAAAAACTGTTTTTT. Translated: CASSQTGATNEKLFF.

The genes are TRBV19 and TRBJ2-3; 10 bases map to TRBD2. The CDR3 consists of 18 residues. Trimming at V came to 0 bases and at J to 6 bases, leaving 12 bases not matched to a gene. Germline V gene lookup returns CDR1 LNHDA and CDR2 SQIVND (reference sequence). CDR3 residues: CASSIEGLAGAGGDTQYF. The DNA for the CDR3 is TGTGCCAGTAGTATAGAGGGGCTAGCGGGGGCCGGTGGGGATACGCAGTATTTT.

A single count supports this clone. The chain's CDR3 is CASSIGTNDEQFF. CDR3 in DNA: TGCGCCAGCAGCATAGGGACGAACGATGAGCAGTTCTTC. The V call is TRBV5-1, the J call TRBJ2-1; D possibly uses TRBD1 or TRBD2 (5 bases each). There are 13 residues in the CDR3. V lost 4 bases and J lost 8, with 13 bases in between. CDR1 SGHRS and CDR2 YFSETQ come from the germline V gene.